The 25 T cell receptor beta chains listed next were all sequenced from one sample in a study of graft-versus-host responses after intestinal transplantation. The table came from immunoSEQ multiplex PCR; TCRdb's copy has only in-frame clones and leaves some out. The sample lists 20,000 to 25,000 clones, about 43% seen once, with 1.5% to 2% in the top ten. CFSE-labeled responder cells (about 200,000) were plated with about 200,000 irradiated, violet-dye-labeled stimulator cells. The source material was alloreactive CD8+ T cells from a mixed lymphocyte reaction culture, sampled before intestinal transplant. Subset in this sample: CFSE-low proliferating T cells sorted from approximately 6-day pre-transplant mixed lymphocyte reaction (GvH or HvG direction). The receptors were gathered from a human patient who received an intestinal transplant.

The V and J genes are TRBV6-5 and TRBJ2-7; D is perhaps TRBD2 (6 bases). CDR1 is MNHEY and CDR2 is SVGAGI in the germline V gene. This CDR3 has 14 amino acids. V was cut by 6 bases and J by 3 bases, with 15 bases left in between. The CDR3 sequence is CASRSGTFHYEQYF. The CDR3 nucleotides read TGTGCCAGCAGGTCCGGGACTTTTCACTACGAGCAGTACTTC.

Here the CDR3 DNA reads TGTGCCAGCCGCGGTTGGGGTGACTATGGCTACACCTTC. It yields the protein CASRGWGDYGYTF. This chain uses TRBV7-2 with TRBJ1-2; D is ambiguous. Trimming removed 8 bases from V and 3 bases from J, with 13 bases in between. This CDR3 spans 13 amino acids. Germline CDR1 is SGHTA and CDR2 is FQGNSA.

The sample holds a few counts of this clone. V and J are TRBV7-2 and TRBJ2-7; 8 positions match TRBD2. V was clipped by 1 base and J by 3 bases; unmatched bases: 5. CDR1 and CDR2 (germline): SGHTA, FQGNSA. The CDR3 contains 15 residues. The CDR3: CASSLGAGGYYEQYF. Written as DNA, the CDR3 is TGTGCCAGCAGCTTAGGGGCGGGGGGCTACTACGAGCAGTACTTC.

The chain couples TRBV21-1 to TRBJ2-1. TRBV21-1 is shown as a pseudogene. The CDR3 is made up of 13 amino acids. CDR3 DNA: TGTGCCAGCCTCTGGTGGGTCCTCAATGAGCAGTTCTTC. Its translation: CASLWWVLNEQFF.

The V and J genes are TRBV5-1 and TRBJ2-3, with 8 positions matching TRBD2. The germline V gene encodes CDR1 SGHRS and CDR2 YFSETQ. This CDR3 contains 15 residues. Losses at the gene ends were 4 bases for V and 0 bases for J; bases not matched to a gene: 4. The CDR3 DNA sequence: TGCGCCAGCAGCCCGGGGGGGTTTAGCACAGATACGCAGTATTTT. Its translation: CASSPGGFSTDTQYF.

The table lists this clone with a few counts. V is TRBV2 and J is TRBJ1-5, with no clear D. The germline CDR1 and CDR2 sequences are SNHLY and FYNNEI. CDR3 size: 14 residues. The germline V and J ends were trimmed by 4 bases and 2 bases, with 9 bases remaining between them. The CDR3, as DNA: TGTGCCAGCAGTGCGGAGAAGGGCAATCAGCCCCAGCATTTT. Residues: CASSAEKGNQPQHF.

Of note for this clone: This may arise from a read error, as a much more abundant clone is one base away. This chain joins TRBV6-6 and TRBJ2-1; 10 bases map to TRBD2. Germline V CDR1 and CDR2: MNHNY, SVGAGI (reference sequence). The V segment lost 6 bases and the J segment 5 bases; nucleotides outside the gene matches: 4. The CDR3 totals 14 residues. CDR3 nucleotides: TGTGCCAGCAGCTCGGGACTAGCGCACAATGAGCAGTTCTTC. Translating it yields CASSSGLAHNEQFF.

In this sample, this clone turned up a few times. This sequence joins TRBV6-6 and TRBJ2-1; 14 nucleotides align to TRBD2. This CDR3 spans 15 amino acids. Germline V gene lookup returns CDR1 MNHNY and CDR2 SVGAGI (reference sequence). Germline trimming cut 4 bases from V and 10 bases from J; bases unmatched to any gene: 6. Written as DNA, the CDR3 is TGTGCCAGCAGTTGGGGACTAGCGGGAGCATGGGAGCAGTTCTTC. This sequence encodes CASSWGLAGAWEQFF.

The chain recombines TRBV27 with TRBJ2-7, with D perhaps TRBD1 or TRBD2 (6 bases each). Germline assignment: CDR1 MNHEY and CDR2 SMNVEV (reference sequence). This CDR3 spans 15 amino acids. V gave up 6 bases and J gave up 2 bases, with 17 bases separating them. CDR3: CASSPPGAVAYEQYF. In DNA form, the CDR3 reads TGTGCCAGCAGCCCCCCGGGGGCGGTCGCCTACGAGCAGTACTTC.

V usage is TRBV6-6 and J usage is TRBJ1-1, with 7 positions matching TRBD1. Trimming removed 2 bases from V and 3 bases from J; junction bases left unmatched: 6. The germline V gene has CDR1 MNHNY and CDR2 SVGAGI (reference sequence). The CDR3 is 15 residues long. For the CDR3, the DNA is TGTGCCAGCAGTTACAGGGGTCAGGGGGACACTGAAGCTTTCTTT. Translation gives CASSYRGQGDTEAFF.

This clone has only a few counts. The rearrangement links TRBV19 to TRBJ1-2; 9 nucleotides align to TRBD1. Germline V gives CDR1 LNHDA, CDR2 SQIVND (reference sequence). The CDR3 spans 15 residues. The trim removed 1 base at V and 4 bases at J, leaving 4 bases unmatched. This CDR3 is CASSIVGQGSYGYTF. The CDR3 DNA reads TGTGCCAGTAGTATAGTCGGACAGGGGAGCTATGGCTACACCTTC.

The chain uses TRBV5-1 and TRBJ1-4; D might be TRBD1 (5 bases). The length of the CDR3 is 14 residues. Germline-derived CDR1 and CDR2 are SGHRS and YFSETQ. V lost 4 bases and J 3 bases, leaving 10 bases between the germline ends. This CDR3 is CASSRGGANEKLFF. In DNA form, the CDR3 reads TGCGCCAGCAGCCGGGGGGGAGCTAATGAAAAACTGTTTTTT.

The chain recombines TRBV7-2 with TRBJ2-4; D gene ambiguous. The germline V gene has CDR1 SGHTA and CDR2 FQGNSA. The CDR3 totals 13 residues. Trimming cost V 5 bases and J 6 bases, with 11 bases left between them. In DNA, the CDR3 is TGTGCCAGCAGCCCCCCAGTCGGAAACATTCAGTACTTC. Amino acids: CASSPPVGNIQYF.

The chain links TRBV7-3 to TRBJ2-1; the D gene is possibly TRBD1 (6 bases). Trimming took off 0 bases at V and 6 bases at J, with 6 bases between the two ends. The CDR3 covers 13 residues. The germline V gene encodes CDR1 SGHTA and CDR2 FQGTGA. DNA of the CDR3: TGTGCCAGCAGCTTAACAGGGGGCAATGAGCAGTTCTTC. Translated: CASSLTGGNEQFF.

This clone was seen a few times. V is TRBV28 and J is TRBJ2-7; D uncertain. V was cut by 10 bases and J by 5 bases, with 18 bases left in between. This CDR3 is built from 13 residues. The germline V gene encodes CDR1 MDHEN and CDR2 SYDVKM. In DNA form, the CDR3 reads TGTGCCACCGACGGGCGGCTCCCGGACGAGCAGTACTTC. It codes for CATDGRLPDEQYF. The full variable domain, rest sourced from reference TRBV28 and TRBJ2-7, is DVKVTQSSRYLVKRTGEKVFLECVQDMDHENMFWYRQDPGLGLRLIYFSYDVKMKEKGDIPEGYSVSREKKERFSLILESASTNQTSMYLCATDGRLPDEQYFGPGTRLTVT.

There are a few counts of this clone. This chain links TRBV6-6 with TRBJ1-2; no clear D. Germline V gives CDR1 MNHNY, CDR2 SVGAGI (reference sequence). The CDR3 contains 12 residues. Trimming cost V 0 bases and J 8 bases, with 7 bases left between them. The CDR3 DNA is TGTGCCAGCAGTTACTCGAGCACAGGCTACACCTTC. Translating it yields CASSYSSTGYTF.

V gene TRBV5-5 combines with J gene TRBJ2-7, with TRBD1 matching over 10 bases. This CDR3 is built from 15 residues. Germline V gives CDR1 SGHKS, CDR2 YYEKEE (reference sequence). V lost 2 bases and J lost 5; bases outside the gene matches: 7. CDR3 DNA: TGTGCCAGCAGCTTTTTAGGGACAGGGGCCAACGAGCAGTACTTC. As protein: CASSFLGTGANEQYF.

Within the sample, this clone is medium-sized. The gene calls are TRBV7-9 and TRBJ2-7, with D perhaps TRBD2 (5 bases). Germline V gene sequence: CDR1 SEHNR, CDR2 FQNEAQ (reference sequence). V lost 1 base and J 5 bases, leaving 15 bases between the germline ends. This CDR3 comprises 15 residues. DNA of the CDR3: TGTGCCAGCAGCTTAGGCAGGACTTTCGGGAACGAGCAGTACTTC. Translating gives CASSLGRTFGNEQYF. Drawing the rest from reference TRBV7-9 and TRBJ2-7, the complete variable domain is DTGVSQNPRHKITKRGQNVTFRCDPISEHNRLYWYRQTLGQGPEFLTYFQNEAQLEKSRLLSDRFSAERPKGSFSTLEIQRTEQGDSAMYLCASSLGRTFGNEQYFGPGTRLTVT.

V and J are TRBV6-5 and TRBJ2-7; D gene ambiguous. Per the germline V gene, CDR1 is MNHEY and CDR2 is SVGAGI. V lost 6 bases to trimming and J lost 1 base, with 13 bases between them. The CDR3 runs to 14 residues. Here the CDR3 DNA reads TGTGCCAGCAGACCCCCCGGTGGATCCTACGAGCAGTACTTC. Translated: CASRPPGGSYEQYF.

This clone occurred a few times. J is TRBJ2-7 and V is TRBV7-9; possible D gene TRBD1, 6 bases. The CDR3 contains 15 residues. CDR1 and CDR2 (germline): SEHNR, FQNEAQ (reference sequence). V lost 5 bases and J lost 2, with 16 bases in between. The CDR3 spells CASSPYGAGAYEQYF. DNA for the CDR3: TGTGCCAGCAGCCCATACGGGGCAGGGGCCTACGAGCAGTACTTC.

This chain joins TRBV2 and TRBJ2-7, with D hard to call. Germline V gene sequence: CDR1 SNHLY, CDR2 FYNNEI. V was shortened by 6 bases and J by 5 bases, with 11 bases between the two germline ends. The CDR3 is 12 amino acids. As DNA, the CDR3 is TGTGCCAGCAGGGGCACTCCCCACGAGCAGTACTTC. Translated: CASRGTPHEQYF.

This sequence joins TRBV7-6 and TRBJ1-4; D might be TRBD1 (5 bases). Trimming cost V 0 bases and J 0 bases, with 8 bases left between them. This CDR3 region has 16 residues. From germline, CDR1 is SGHVS and CDR2 FNYEAQ. CDR3 nucleotide sequence: TGTGCCAGCAGCTTAGCGGCAGGGACAACTAATGAAAAACTGTTTTTT. Its translation: CASSLAAGTTNEKLFF. Full variable domain (missing parts from reference TRBV7-6 and TRBJ1-4): GAGVSQSPRYKVTKRGQDVALRCDPISGHVSLYWYRQALGQGPEFLTYFNYEAQQDKSGLPNDRFSAERPEGSISTLTIQRTEQRDSAMYRCASSLAAGTTNEKLFFGSGTQLSVL.

This chain connects TRBV28 to TRBJ2-4, with 10 positions matching TRBD2. The CDR3 loop spans 14 amino acids. The germline V gene encodes CDR1 MDHEN and CDR2 SYDVKM. Losses at the gene ends were 6 bases for V and 9 bases for J; bases not matched to a gene: 8. The CDR3 DNA sequence: TGTGCCAGCAGACTAGCGGGGATATCGGGCATTCAGTACTTC. This sequence encodes CASRLAGISGIQYF.

This chain uses TRBV4-3 with TRBJ1-1; D may be TRBD1 (6 bases). CDR1 is LGHNA, CDR2 YSLEER, per germline. The CDR3 sequence is 14 residues long. The V gene lost 1 base and the J gene lost 8 bases, with 14 bases spanning the gap. CDR3 residues: CASSQATGAVEAFF. The CDR3 DNA reads as TGCGCCAGCAGCCAAGCGACAGGAGCTGTAGAAGCTTTCTTT.

This chain uses TRBV6-5 with TRBJ2-1, with D perhaps matching TRBD2 (6 bases). Trimming stripped 6 bases from V and 12 bases from J, with 15 bases between. Germline CDR1 and CDR2: MNHEY and SVGAGI. CDR3 length: 12 residues. The CDR3: CASRGVGTGQFF. The DNA for the CDR3 is TGTGCCAGCAGGGGGGTAGGGACTGGGCAGTTCTTC.